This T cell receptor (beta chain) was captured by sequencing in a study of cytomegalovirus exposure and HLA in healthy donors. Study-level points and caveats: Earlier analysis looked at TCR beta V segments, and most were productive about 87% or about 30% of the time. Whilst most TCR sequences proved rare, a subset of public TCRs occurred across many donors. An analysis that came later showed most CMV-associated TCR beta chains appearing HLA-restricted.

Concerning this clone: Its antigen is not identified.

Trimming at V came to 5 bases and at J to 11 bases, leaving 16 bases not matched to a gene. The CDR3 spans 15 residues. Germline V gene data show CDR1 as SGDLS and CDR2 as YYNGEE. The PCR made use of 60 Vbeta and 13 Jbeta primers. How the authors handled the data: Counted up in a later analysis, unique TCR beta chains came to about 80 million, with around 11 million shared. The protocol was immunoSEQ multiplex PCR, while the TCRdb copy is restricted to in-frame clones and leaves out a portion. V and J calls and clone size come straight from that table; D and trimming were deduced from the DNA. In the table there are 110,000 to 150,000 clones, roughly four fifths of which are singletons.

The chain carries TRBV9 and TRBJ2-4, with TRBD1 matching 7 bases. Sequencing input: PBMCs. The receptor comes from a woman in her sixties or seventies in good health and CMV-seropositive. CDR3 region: CASSPANSQTGFQYF. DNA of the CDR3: TGTGCCAGCAGTCCTGCCAATTCCCAGACAGGGTTTCAGTACTTC.